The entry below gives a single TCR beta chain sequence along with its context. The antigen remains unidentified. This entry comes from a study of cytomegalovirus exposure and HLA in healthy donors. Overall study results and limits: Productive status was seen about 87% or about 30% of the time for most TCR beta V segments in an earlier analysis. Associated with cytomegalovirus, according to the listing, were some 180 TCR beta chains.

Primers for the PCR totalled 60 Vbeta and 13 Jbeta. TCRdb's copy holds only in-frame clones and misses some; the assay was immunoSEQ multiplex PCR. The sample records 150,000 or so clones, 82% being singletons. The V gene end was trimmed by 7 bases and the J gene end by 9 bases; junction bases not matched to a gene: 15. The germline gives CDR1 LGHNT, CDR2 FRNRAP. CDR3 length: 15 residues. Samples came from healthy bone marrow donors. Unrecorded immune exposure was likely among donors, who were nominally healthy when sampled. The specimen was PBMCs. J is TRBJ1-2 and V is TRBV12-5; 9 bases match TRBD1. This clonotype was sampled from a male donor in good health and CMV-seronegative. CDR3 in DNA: TGTGCTAGTGCACCTATCGGGACAGGGCGGTATAGCTACACCTTC. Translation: CASAPIGTGRYSYTF.